One sample yielded the 11 T cell receptor beta chains listed below, sequenced in a study of T cells after yellow fever vaccination (dated by TCRdb to about 2019). This specimen's treatment or condition label, interpreted: live attenuated yellow fever vaccine strain. Preparation of the library involved 5' RACE. The sequencer listed for this sample is Illumina NovaSeq 6000. Clones were called with MiXCR by TCRdb after fastp trimmed the public reads at Q25, and only in-frame beta chains were retained. Identical CDR3 proteins give one entry, which carries the most common genes and DNA. The sample table records about 250,000 distinct CDR3 sequences; about 3.7% of these occur just once. The leading ten clones occupy about a fifth of the sample. The specimen comprised PBMCs, sampled 15 days after the yellow fever booster vaccination. The receptors were sampled from a man between 18 and 35 years old who received the YFV17D yellow fever vaccine.

The table lists this clonotype with many counts. The chain couples TRBV7-9 to TRBJ1-1, with D perhaps TRBD1 (6 bases). V was trimmed by 1 base and J by 3 bases, leaving 12 bases between them. The CDR3 covers 15 residues. The germline CDR1 and CDR2 sequences are SEHNR and FQNEAQ (reference sequence). CDR3 in DNA: TGTGCCAGCAGCTTAGAGCGGGGGCAGCACACTGAAGCTTTCTTT. Translation: CASSLERGQHTEAFF.

This clonotype was seen repeatedly, ten times or more. The chain is built from TRBV6-2 or TRBV6-3 and TRBJ2-7, with no clear D. The CDR3 runs 13 residues. The V end lost 6 bases, the J end lost 3 bases, and 12 bases lay between the germline ends. Per germline, CDR1 MNHEY and CDR2 SVGEGT. The DNA for the CDR3 is TGTGCCAGCAGCGGTCGGACCGACTACGAGCAGTACTTC. Its translation: CASSGRTDYEQYF.

This clonotype was seen ten or more times. The chain is built from TRBV12-3 or TRBV12-4 and TRBJ2-6; D unresolved. The CDR3 loop spans 16 amino acids. V shed 3 bases and J shed 0 bases, with 9 bases lying between them. The CDR3 loop is CASSLRRSSGANVLTF. The CDR3 nucleotides are TGTGCCAGCAGTTTGCGACGGAGCTCTGGGGCCAACGTCCTGACTTTC.

This clonotype was seen at least ten times. The V and J genes are TRBV4-1 and TRBJ2-7; 10 nucleotides agree with TRBD1. The length of the CDR3 is 18 residues. The ends lost 1 base at V and 0 bases at J; junction bases unmatched: 9. Germline CDR1 MGHRA, CDR2 YSYEKL. The DNA for the CDR3 is TGCGCCAGCAGCCAAGTTATCCGGGACAGGGGCTTCTCCTACGAGCAGTACTTC. This gives the protein CASSQVIRDRGFSYEQYF.

This clonotype was counted many times. The chain combines TRBV11-2 with TRBJ2-5, with TRBD2 matching over 9 bases. V lost 5 bases, J lost 8 bases, and 9 bases stayed unmatched. The V gene's germline CDR1 is SGHAT and CDR2 FQNNGV. CDR3 size: 14 residues. The DNA for the CDR3 is TGTGCCAGCAGCCTCAGCGGGGGGCGGGGTACCCAGTACTTC. Translation gives CASSLSGGRGTQYF.

This clonotype was detected ten times or more. This chain joins TRBV15 and TRBJ2-7; D possibly corresponds to TRBD1 (5 bases). Germline CDR1 is LNHNV and CDR2 is YYDKDF (reference sequence). V gave up 2 bases and J gave up 2 bases, with 10 bases separating them. The length of the CDR3 is 14 residues. The CDR3: CATSRTGYPYEQYF. In DNA, the CDR3 is TGTGCCACCAGCAGAACAGGTTACCCCTACGAGCAGTACTTC.

This clonotype was counted between two and nine times. The V call is TRBV20-1, the J call TRBJ2-7; D remains ambiguous. This CDR3 comprises 13 residues. Trimming removed 0 bases from V and 1 base from J, with 7 bases in between. Germline CDR1 and CDR2: DFQATT and SNEGSKA (reference sequence). CDR3 loop: CSAREKGSYEQYV. The CDR3 region has the DNA TGCAGTGCTAGAGAAAAGGGATCCTACGAGCAGTACGTC.

The table lists this clonotype with many counts. The chain uses TRBV5-6 and TRBJ1-4; D may be TRBD1 (6 bases). This CDR3 has 15 amino acids. Germline CDR1 is SGHDT and CDR2 is YYEEEE. The V and J ends lost 4 bases and 6 bases respectively, with 16 bases between them. DNA of the CDR3: TGTGCCAGCAGCGCCCTGGACAGAGAGGATGAAAAACTGTTTTTT. It is translated as CASSALDREDEKLFF.

This clonotype was observed many times. The V and J genes are TRBV18 and TRBJ2-1; D unclear. The CDR3 runs 20 residues. The V gene's germline CDR1 is KGHSH and CDR2 LQKENI. V shed 2 bases and J shed 8 bases, with 31 bases lying between them. The CDR3 DNA reads TGTGCCAGCTCACCAACGATTGAAGTGGTGGCGTCCGACCTACGGGATGAGCAGTTCTTC. Translated, it gives CASSPTIEVVASDLRDEQFF. The variable domain in full, completed from reference TRBV18 and TRBJ2-1, reads NAGVMQNPRHLVRRRGQEARLRCSPMKGHSHVYWYRQLPEEGLKFMVYLQKENIIDESGMPKERFSAEFPKEGPSILRIQQVVRGDSAAYFCASSPTIEVVASDLRDEQFFGPGTRLTVL.

This clonotype was counted ten times or more. J is TRBJ2-1 and V is TRBV20-1; TRBD2 agrees at 10 bases. Germline CDR1 DFQATT, CDR2 SNEGSKA (reference sequence). The ends lost 8 bases at V and 1 base at J; junction bases unmatched: 11. The length of the CDR3 is 16 residues. CDR3 coding DNA: TGCAGTCAGCGGGGGGGCTTTAGAAGGTCCTACAATGAGCAGTTCTTC. This sequence encodes CSQRGGFRRSYNEQFF.

V is TRBV7-9 and J is TRBJ1-5, with 9 bases identical to TRBD1. The CDR3 loop spans 15 amino acids. Germline assignment: CDR1 SEHNR and CDR2 FQNEAQ (reference sequence). The trim removed 5 bases at V and 8 bases at J, leaving 10 bases unmatched. CDR3 protein: CASSPGTGSREPQHF. CDR3 in DNA: TGTGCCAGCAGCCCCGGGACAGGGTCTCGAGAGCCCCAGCATTTT.